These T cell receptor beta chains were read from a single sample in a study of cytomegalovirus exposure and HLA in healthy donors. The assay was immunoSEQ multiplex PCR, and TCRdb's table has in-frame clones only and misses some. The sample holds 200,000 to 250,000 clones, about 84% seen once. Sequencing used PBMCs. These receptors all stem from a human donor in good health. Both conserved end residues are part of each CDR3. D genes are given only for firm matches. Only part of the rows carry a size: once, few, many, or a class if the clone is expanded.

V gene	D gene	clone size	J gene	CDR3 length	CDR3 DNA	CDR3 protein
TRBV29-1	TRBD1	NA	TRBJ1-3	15	TGCAGCGTGACGCAGGGACAGAACTCTGGAAACACCATATATTTT	CSVTQGQNSGNTIYF
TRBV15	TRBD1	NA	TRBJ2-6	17	TGTGCCACCAGCAGAGATGCGAGGGGGCCTGGGGCCAACGTCCTGACTTTC	CATSRDARGPGANVLTF
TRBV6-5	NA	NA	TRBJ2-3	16	TGTGCCAGCAGTTACTCGGCAGGGATGTCACCAGATACGCAGTATTTT	CASSYSAGMSPDTQYF
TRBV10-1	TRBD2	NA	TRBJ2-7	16	TGCGCCAGCAGTGAGTCTTTAGCGGGCCCGACCTACGAGCAGTACTTC	CASSESLAGPTYEQYF
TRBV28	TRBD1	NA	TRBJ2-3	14	TGTGCCAGCAGTTTCCAGGGGGCGGGAGATACGCAGTATTTT	CASSFQGAGDTQYF
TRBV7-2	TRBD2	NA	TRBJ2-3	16	TGTGCCAGCAGCTTAGGCAGCGGGAGAAGATCAGATACGCAGTATTTT	CASSLGSGRRSDTQYF
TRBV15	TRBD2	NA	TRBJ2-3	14	TGTGCCACCAGCATTAGCGGGAGCACAGATACGCAGTATTTT	CATSISGSTDTQYF
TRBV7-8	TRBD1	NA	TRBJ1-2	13	TGTGCCAGCAGCTTGAGACAGGGAAATGGCTACACCTTC	CASSLRQGNGYTF
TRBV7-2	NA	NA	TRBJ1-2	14	TGTGCCAGCAGCTTAGGTCAGGGGCACTATGGCTACACCTTC	CASSLGQGHYGYTF
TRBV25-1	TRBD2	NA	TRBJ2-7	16	TGTGCCAGCAGTGGGTCCCTAGCGGGAGGCCCCTACGAGCAGTACTTC	CASSGSLAGGPYEQYF
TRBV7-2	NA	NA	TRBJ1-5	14	TGTGCCAGCAGCTTGGAGCCGCTCAATCAGCCCCAGCATTTT	CASSLEPLNQPQHF
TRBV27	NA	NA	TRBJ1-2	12	TGTGCCAGCTCATCAACATCGGGTGGCTACACCTTC	CASSSTSGGYTF
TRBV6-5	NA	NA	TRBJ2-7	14	TGTGCCAGCAGTTATGATGTGCAGGTCAACGAGCAGTACTTC	CASSYDVQVNEQYF
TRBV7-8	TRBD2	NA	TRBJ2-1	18	TGTGCCAGCAGGGGCTTATTCACTAGCGGGAGGAATTACAATGAGCAGTTCTTC	CASRGLFTSGRNYNEQFF
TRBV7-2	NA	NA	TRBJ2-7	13	TGTGCCAGCACGGCTAGCAGACCCTACGAGCAGTACTTC	CASTASRPYEQYF
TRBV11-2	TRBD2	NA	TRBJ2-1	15	TGTGCCAGCAGCTTAAGGACTAGCGGGAGTTTTGAGCAGTTCTTC	CASSLRTSGSFEQFF
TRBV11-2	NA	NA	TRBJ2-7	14	TGTGCCAGCAGCTTAGAACTAGCCACCTACGAGCAGTACTTC	CASSLELATYEQYF
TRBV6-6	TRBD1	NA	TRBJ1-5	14	TGTGCCAGCATCGCAGGGGGAAACAATCAGCCCCAGCATTTT	CASIAGGNNQPQHF
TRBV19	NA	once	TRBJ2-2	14	TGTGCCAGTAGTGACTACCCGGGCACCGGGGAGCTGTTTTTT	CASSDYPGTGELFF
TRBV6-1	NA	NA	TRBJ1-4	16	TGTGCCAGCAGTGAACCGGGGGGAGGAGCAAATGAAAAACTGTTTTTT	CASSEPGGGANEKLFF
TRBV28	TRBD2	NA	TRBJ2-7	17	TGTGCCAGCAGTTTACCCGTATTAGCGGGAAGCTCCTACGAGCAGTACTTC	CASSLPVLAGSSYEQYF
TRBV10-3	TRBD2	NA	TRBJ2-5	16	TGTGCCATCAGTCCTATAGCGGGGGAGCCCCCGGAGACCCAGTACTTC	CAISPIAGEPPETQYF
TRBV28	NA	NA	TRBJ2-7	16	TGTGCCAGCAGTTTAGGGGTGGGGCTAATTGCCTACGAGCAGTACTTC	CASSLGVGLIAYEQYF
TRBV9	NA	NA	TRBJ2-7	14	TGTGCCAGCAGCGTAGGTGGGCTGGGGGGCGAGCAGTACTTC	CASSVGGLGGEQYF
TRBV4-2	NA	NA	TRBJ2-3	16	TGTGCCAGCAGCCAAGCGGCAGGGGACAGCACAGATACGCAGTATTTT	CASSQAAGDSTDTQYF
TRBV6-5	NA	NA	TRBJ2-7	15	TGTGCCAGCAGTTACTCGATATACGAGAGCTACGAGCAGTACTTC	CASSYSIYESYEQYF
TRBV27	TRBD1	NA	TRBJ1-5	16	TGTGCCAGCAGCCGAAGAGGGGACAGCAGCAATCAGCCCCAGCATTTT	CASSRRGDSSNQPQHF
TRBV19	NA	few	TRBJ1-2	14	TGTGCCAGTAGTATGATTGGCAGAAACTATGGCTACACCTTC	CASSMIGRNYGYTF
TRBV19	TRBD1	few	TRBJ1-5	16	TGTGCCAGTAGTATAGAAGCAGGGGGCTTAAATCAGCCCCAGCATTTT	CASSIEAGGLNQPQHF
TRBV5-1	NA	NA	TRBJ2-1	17	TGCGCCAGCAGCTTGCGGGGAGGAGGGTCAGCATACAATGAGCAGTTCTTC	CASSLRGGGSAYNEQFF
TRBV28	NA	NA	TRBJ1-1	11	TGTGCCAGCAGTTTATCTGCTGAAGCTTTCTTT	CASSLSAEAFF
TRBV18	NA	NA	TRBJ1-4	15	TGTGCCAGCTCACCCGACAGGTCTACGGATGAAAAACTGTTTTTT	CASSPDRSTDEKLFF
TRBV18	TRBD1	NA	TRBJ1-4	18	TGTGCCAGCTCACCAGGGACAGGAGCTCCCGGGGGTAATGAAAAACTGTTTTTT	CASSPGTGAPGGNEKLFF
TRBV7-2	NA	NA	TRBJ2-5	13	TGTGCCAGCAGCAGGGGGTCCCAAGAGACCCAGTACTTC	CASSRGSQETQYF
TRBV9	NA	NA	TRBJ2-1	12	TGTGCCAGCAGCTCGATCGGGAATGAGCAGTTCTTC	CASSSIGNEQFF
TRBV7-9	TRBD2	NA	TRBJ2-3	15	TGTGCCAGCAGCCCGGGACTAGCAGAGACAGATACGCAGTATTTT	CASSPGLAETDTQYF
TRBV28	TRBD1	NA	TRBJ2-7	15	TGTGCCAGCAGCTCCCCGGGGACAGGGCCGGGCGAGCAGTACTTC	CASSSPGTGPGEQYF
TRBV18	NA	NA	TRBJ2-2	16	TGTGCCAGCTCACCAAATCCCCCTCCCAACACCGGGGAGCTGTTTTTT	CASSPNPPPNTGELFF
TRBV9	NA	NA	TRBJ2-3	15	TGTGCCAGCAGCGTTTCAGGGGTTAGCACAGATACGCAGTATTTT	CASSVSGVSTDTQYF
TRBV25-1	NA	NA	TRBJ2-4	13	TGTGCCAGCAGTGAAGAGAATGTGAACATTCAGTACTTC	CASSEENVNIQYF
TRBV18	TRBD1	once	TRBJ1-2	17	TGTGCCAGCTCACCAACACCCGGGACAGAAATTAACTATGGCTACACCTTC	CASSPTPGTEINYGYTF
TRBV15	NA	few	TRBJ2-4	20	TGTGCCACCAGCAGAGATTCTTCTTATGCGCGCCAACTAGCCAAAAACATTCAGTACTTC	CATSRDSSYARQLAKNIQYF
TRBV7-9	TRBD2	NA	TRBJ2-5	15	TGTGCCAGCAGCTTGGGGGCGGGAGGACAAGAGACCCAGTACTTC	CASSLGAGGQETQYF
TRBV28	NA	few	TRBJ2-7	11	TGTGCCAGCAGCTACACAGCATATGTCTTCTTC	CASSYTAYVFF
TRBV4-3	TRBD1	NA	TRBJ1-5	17	TGCGCCAGCAGCCAAGAGGCAGGGGGCTTCGGCAATCAGCCCCAGCATTTT	CASSQEAGGFGNQPQHF